Here is one T cell receptor (beta chain) with its context. Its cognate antigen has yet to be identified. No quality values exist for individual bases; no much larger clone is one base distant. The germline V gene encodes CDR1 SEHNR and CDR2 FQNEAQ (reference sequence). Ends trimmed: V by 4 bases, J by 8 bases; bases unmatched to a gene: 6. The CDR3, cysteine through phenylalanine, is 14 amino acids long. Only the CDR3 part of the read is kept: 42 bases, read in frame from the first base. The TCR beta CDR3 regions were amplified from the RNA transcripts. For the first round of RT-PCR on the TCR CDR3, the HTBI primer set was used together with the Qiagen OneStep RT-PCR kit. Libraries were constructed in a second round of multiplex PCR, after which size selection and purification were carried out. The libraries were sequenced on an Illumina HiSeq2000 using paired-end 100 bp reads. Under the source paper's analysis protocol: Raw data were processed with SOAPnuke, discarding reads with adapters, uncalled bases, mean Phred below 15, or no exact constant-primer or identifier match. COPE v1.2.5 was used to merge high-quality paired reads, and clonotypes were defined as unique nucleotide sequences. MiTCR v1.1 was used to align the clonotypes against IMGT TRBV, TRBD and TRBJ reference segments. Analysis was restricted to V-J combinations with a frequency above 0.0001, which covered roughly 99% of repertoires. The TCS score was defined as the ratio of F50 (clonal expansion) to E x V (chaos), calculated using BLOSUM62-based TCRdist between CDR3 peptides within each V-J. Welch's t-statistics and random forest reduced 514 V-J features to about 13, which were used in a naive Bayes classifier (R e1071). The similarity between thyroid and blood repertoires was quantified using the Morisita-Horn index. The public reads were reanalyzed by TCRdb: fastp trimming at Q25, MiXCR alignment, in-frame beta chains only. Identical CDR3 protein sequences are pooled into one entry, listed with their most common genes and DNA. None of the V and J calls come from the authors' own analysis; TCRdb made them. The sample data list approximately 46,000 distinct CDR3 sequences, and 45% to 50% of these were observed just once. Over 30% of the sample is in the top ten clones.

Stable Graves' hyperthyroidism was defined as the absence of progression to ophthalmopathy over 18 months of follow-up. Hyperthyroidism patients were newly diagnosed, had a disease duration of under 2 months, and were aged 18 to 65 years. The study excluded patients with uncontrolled infections, other autoimmune diseases, pregnancy or lactation. Diagnoses relied on clinical symptoms, serum thyroxine and TRAb, thyroid ultrasound and orbital computed tomography. Total RNA was extracted using Trizol reagent, and RNA quality was assessed on an Agilent 2100 Bioanalyzer. This sample was taken from a study of T cells in Graves' hyperthyroidism and ophthalmopathy (dated by TCRdb to about 2019). General notes on the study: To identify TCR V-J signatures that set the groups apart, the researchers used a discovery cohort of more than 95 patients, made up of approximately 43 with Graves' ophthalmopathy and about 60 with stable Graves' hyperthyroidism. Prospective prediction of ophthalmopathy was tested in an independent validation cohort consisting of fewer than 20 hyperthyroidism patients and some 17 patients who later progressed to ophthalmopathy. The approximately 100 discovery patients were divided at random into training and test sets in a 7:3 ratio. In more than 5 Graves' hyperthyroidism patients, the study also compared T-cell repertoires from thyroid tissue with T-cell repertoires from blood. After sampling, hyperthyroidism patients received methimazole starting at 30 mg daily, and ophthalmopathy patients received high-dose intravenous methylprednisolone. TCR Vbeta CDR3 sequencing of 135 peripheral blood samples (roughly 43 ophthalmopathy, 70 to 85 hyperthyroidism and approximately 17 progressor patients) is reported in the paper.

The paper as a whole reports these results and caveats: Most expanded thyroid clonotypes (frequency above 0.001) were also detected in blood, a finding suggesting that blood repertoires may reflect thyroid immune responses. In validation, the model predicted progression to ophthalmopathy a median of approximately 6.3 months before onset, with roughly 71% sensitivity and more than 72% specificity. Sample size was not statistically predetermined, and investigators were not blinded to group allocation. A model built on a 13 V-J signature distinguished ophthalmopathy from stable hyperthyroidism, reaching 87.88% sensitivity and under 84% specificity in cross-validation and 80%/75% in testing.

Sequenced material: peripheral blood or thyroid tissue (not recorded which). The rearrangement joined TRBV7-9 to TRBJ1-2, with 11 middle bases fitting TRBD1. This TCR derives from a woman in her forties or fifties with Graves' hyperthyroidism. CDR3 protein: CASSSGQGGEGYTF. The DNA sequence is given as TGTGCCAGCAGCTCGGGACAGGGGGGAGAGGGCTACACCTTC.